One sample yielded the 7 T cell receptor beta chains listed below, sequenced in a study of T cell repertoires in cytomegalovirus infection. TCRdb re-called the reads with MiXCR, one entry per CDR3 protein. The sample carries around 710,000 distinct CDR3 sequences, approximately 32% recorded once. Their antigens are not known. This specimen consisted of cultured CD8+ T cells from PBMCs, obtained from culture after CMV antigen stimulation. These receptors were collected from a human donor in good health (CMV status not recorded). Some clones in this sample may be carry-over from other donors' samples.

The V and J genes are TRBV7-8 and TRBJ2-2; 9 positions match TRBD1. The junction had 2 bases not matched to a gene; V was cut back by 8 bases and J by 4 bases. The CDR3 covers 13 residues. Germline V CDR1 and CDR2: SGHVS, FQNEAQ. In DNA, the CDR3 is TGTGCCAGCCGGGACAGGGCCACCGGGGAGCTGTTTTTT. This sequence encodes CASRDRATGELFF.

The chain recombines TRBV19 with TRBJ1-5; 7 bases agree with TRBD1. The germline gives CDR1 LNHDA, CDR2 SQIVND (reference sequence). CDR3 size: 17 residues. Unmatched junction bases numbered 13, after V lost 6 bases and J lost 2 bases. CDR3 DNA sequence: TGTGCCAGTAGGATGGCAGGGAGGGGGCATGGCAATCAGCCCCAGCATTTT. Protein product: CASRMAGRGHGNQPQHF. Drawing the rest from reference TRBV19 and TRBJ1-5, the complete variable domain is DGGITQSPKYLFRKEGQNVTLSCEQNLNHDAMYWYRQDPGQGLRLIYYSQIVNDFQKGDIAEGYSVSREKKESFPLTVTSAQKNPTAFYLCASRMAGRGHGNQPQHFGDGTRLSIL.

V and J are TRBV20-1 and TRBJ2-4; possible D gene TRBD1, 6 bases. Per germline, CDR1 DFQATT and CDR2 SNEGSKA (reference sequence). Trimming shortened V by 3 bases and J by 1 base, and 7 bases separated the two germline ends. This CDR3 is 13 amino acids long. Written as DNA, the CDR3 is TGCAGTGCTAGGGACAGCGCCAAAAACATTCAGTACTTC. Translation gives CSARDSAKNIQYF.

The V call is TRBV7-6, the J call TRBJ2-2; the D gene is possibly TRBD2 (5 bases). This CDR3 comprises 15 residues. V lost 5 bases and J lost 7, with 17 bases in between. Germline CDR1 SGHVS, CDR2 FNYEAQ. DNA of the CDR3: TGTGCCAGCAGCGAAGACGGCGGTCGGGACGGGGAGCTGTTTTTT. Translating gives CASSEDGGRDGELFF.

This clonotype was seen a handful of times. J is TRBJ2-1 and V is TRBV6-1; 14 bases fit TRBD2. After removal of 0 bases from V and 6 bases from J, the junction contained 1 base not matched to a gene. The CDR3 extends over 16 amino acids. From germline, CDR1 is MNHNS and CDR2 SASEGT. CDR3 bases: TGTGCCAGCAGTGAAGCTGGGACTAGCGGGGGCAATGAGCAGTTCTTC. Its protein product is CASSEAGTSGGNEQFF.

CDR3 nucleotides: TGTGCCAGCGGCCCCGTGAGGGCTGAAGCTTTCTTT. Its protein is CASGPVRAEAFF. This rearrangement joins TRBV7-6 to TRBJ1-1; D not resolved. CDR1 is SGHVS and CDR2 is FNYEAQ in the germline V gene. The CDR3 runs to 12 residues. Trimming pared 8 bases from V and 6 bases from J, leaving 13 bases between.

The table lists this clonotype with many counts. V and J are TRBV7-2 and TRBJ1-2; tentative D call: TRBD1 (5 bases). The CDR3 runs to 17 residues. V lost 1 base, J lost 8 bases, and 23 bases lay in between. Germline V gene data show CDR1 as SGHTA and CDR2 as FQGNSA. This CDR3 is CASSLGGVGPGALGYTF. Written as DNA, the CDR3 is TGTGCCAGCAGCTTAGGTGGGGTGGGACCGGGCGCGTTGGGCTACACCTTC.